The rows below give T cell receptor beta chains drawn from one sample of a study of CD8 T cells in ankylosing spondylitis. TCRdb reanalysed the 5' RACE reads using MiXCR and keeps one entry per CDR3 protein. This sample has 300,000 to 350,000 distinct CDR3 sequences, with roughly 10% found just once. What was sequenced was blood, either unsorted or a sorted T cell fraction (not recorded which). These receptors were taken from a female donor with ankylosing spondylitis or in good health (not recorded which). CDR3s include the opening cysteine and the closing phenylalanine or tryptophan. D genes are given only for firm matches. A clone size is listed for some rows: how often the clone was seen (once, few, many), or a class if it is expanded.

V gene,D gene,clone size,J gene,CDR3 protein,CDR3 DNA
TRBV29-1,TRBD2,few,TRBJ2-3,CSLGIAGATQYF,TGCAGCCTAGGAATAGCGGGAGCTACGCAGTATTTT
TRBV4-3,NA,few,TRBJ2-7,CASSQDRSRRYYEQYF,TGCGCCAGCAGCCAAGATCGCTCCAGACGCTACTACGAGCAGTACTTC
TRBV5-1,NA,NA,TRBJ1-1,CASSSDGLNTEAFF,TGCGCCAGCTCCTCGGACGGCTTGAACACTGAAGCTTTCTTT
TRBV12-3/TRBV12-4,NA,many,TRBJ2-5,CASRNSRGDETQYF,TGTGCCAGCAGAAACTCGCGTGGGGACGAGACCCAGTACTTC
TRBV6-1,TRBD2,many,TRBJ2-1,CASSELAGALNEQFF,TGTGCCAGCAGTGAACTAGCGGGGGCCCTCAATGAGCAGTTCTTC
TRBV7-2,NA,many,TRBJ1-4,CASSLVAKATNEKLFF,TGTGCCAGCAGCTTAGTTGCGAAAGCAACTAATGAAAAACTGTTTTTT
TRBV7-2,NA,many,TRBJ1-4,CASSLASYGGGKLFF,TGTGCCAGCAGCTTAGCGTCCTATGGGGGCGGAAAACTGTTTTTT
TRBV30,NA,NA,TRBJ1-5,CAWSGLGGRQPQHF,TGTGCCTGGAGTGGCCTCGGGGGCAGACAGCCCCAGCATTTT
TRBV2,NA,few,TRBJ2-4,CASSEASQGPQGIQYF,TGTGCCAGCAGTGAAGCGTCACAGGGACCCCAGGGTATTCAGTACTTC
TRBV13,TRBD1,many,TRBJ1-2,CASSLAGTDNYGYTF,TGTGCCAGCAGCTTAGCCGGGACAGACAACTATGGCTACACCTTC
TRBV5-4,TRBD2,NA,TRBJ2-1,CASGLGLGEGGEQFF,TGTGCCAGCGGCTTGGGACTAGGGGAAGGTGGTGAGCAGTTCTTC
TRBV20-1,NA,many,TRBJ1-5,CSARVGTSNQPQHF,TGCAGTGCTAGAGTGGGTACTAGCAATCAGCCCCAGCATTTT
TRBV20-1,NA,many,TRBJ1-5,CSATRDLNQPQHF,TGCAGTGCTACCCGCGATCTCAATCAGCCCCAGCATTTT
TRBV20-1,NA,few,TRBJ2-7,CSASQEGAGEQYF,TGCAGTGCTAGTCAGGAAGGGGCGGGGGAGCAGTACTTC
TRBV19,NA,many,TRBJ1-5,CASRIGVGRVDQPQHF,TGTGCCAGTAGAATCGGTGTTGGCAGGGTAGACCAGCCCCAGCATTTT
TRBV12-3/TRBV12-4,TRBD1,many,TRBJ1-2,CASSFGQATSGYTF,TGTGCCAGCAGTTTCGGACAGGCGACCTCCGGCTACACCTTC
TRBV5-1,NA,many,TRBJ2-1,CASSFRPGEYNEQFF,TGCGCCAGCAGCTTTAGGCCAGGGGAATACAATGAGCAGTTCTTC
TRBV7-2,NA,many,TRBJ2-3,CASSALGTDTQYF,TGTGCCAGCAGCGCATTAGGCACAGATACGCAGTATTTT
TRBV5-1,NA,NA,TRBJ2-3,CASSPGTSYTNTQYF,TGCGCCAGCAGCCCGGGGACTTCCTACACGAATACGCAGTATTTT
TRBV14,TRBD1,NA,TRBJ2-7,CASSQVAQGVKQYF,TGTGCCAGCAGCCAAGTTGCACAGGGGGTAAAGCAGTACTTC
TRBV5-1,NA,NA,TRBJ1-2,CASSFSWGQGSGYTF,TGCGCCAGCAGCTTTTCGTGGGGGCAAGGGAGCGGCTACACCTTC
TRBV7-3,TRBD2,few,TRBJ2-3,CASSLSGFSTDTQYF,TGTGCCAGCAGCCTTAGCGGGTTTAGCACAGATACGCAGTATTTT
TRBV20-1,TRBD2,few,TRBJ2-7,CCARAIAGEWTPAYEQYF,TGCTGTGCTAGAGCCATAGCGGGAGAGTGGACCCCAGCCTACGAGCAGTACTTC
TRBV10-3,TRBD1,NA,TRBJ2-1,CAISESGDSYNEQFF,TGTGCCATCAGTGAGTCTGGGGACAGTTACAATGAGCAGTTCTTC
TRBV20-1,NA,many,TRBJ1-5,CSAPREPNQPQHF,TGCAGTGCCCCTAGGGAGCCCAATCAGCCCCAGCATTTT
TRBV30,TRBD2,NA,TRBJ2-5,CAWSGGGRETQYF,TGTGCCTGGAGTGGCGGGGGGAGGGAGACCCAGTACTTC
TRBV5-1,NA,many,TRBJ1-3,CASSTQPQLADSGNTIYF,TGCGCCAGCAGCACTCAACCACAGCTTGCTGACTCTGGAAACACCATATATTTT
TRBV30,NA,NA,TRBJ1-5,CAWSGDNDQPQHF,TGTGCCTGGAGTGGTGACAACGATCAGCCCCAGCATTTT
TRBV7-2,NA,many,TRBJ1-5,CASSAYFQPQHF,TGTGCCAGCAGCGCCTACTTCCAGCCCCAGCATTTT
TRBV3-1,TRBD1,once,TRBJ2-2,CASSQVGQGFSGELFF,TGTGCCAGCAGCCAAGTGGGACAGGGATTCTCCGGGGAGCTGTTTTTT
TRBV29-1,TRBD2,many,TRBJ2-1,CSVDLIHPASGYNEQFF,TGCAGCGTTGATCTCATACACCCGGCTAGCGGATACAATGAGCAGTTCTTC
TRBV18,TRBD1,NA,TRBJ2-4,CASSLDRVQNIQYF,TGTGCCAGCTCTCTAGACAGGGTCCAAAACATTCAGTACTTC
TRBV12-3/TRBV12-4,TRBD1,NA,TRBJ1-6,CASSSGGTGGRSPLHF,TGTGCCAGCAGCTCCGGGGGGACAGGGGGGCGATCACCCCTCCACTTT
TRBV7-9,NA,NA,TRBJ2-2,CASRRGKNTGELFF,TGTGCCAGCAGAAGGGGGAAAAACACCGGGGAGCTGTTTTTT
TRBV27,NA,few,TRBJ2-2,CATKLTGRPFAGELFF,TGTGCCACCAAACTGACAGGGAGGCCTTTCGCCGGGGAGCTGTTTTTT